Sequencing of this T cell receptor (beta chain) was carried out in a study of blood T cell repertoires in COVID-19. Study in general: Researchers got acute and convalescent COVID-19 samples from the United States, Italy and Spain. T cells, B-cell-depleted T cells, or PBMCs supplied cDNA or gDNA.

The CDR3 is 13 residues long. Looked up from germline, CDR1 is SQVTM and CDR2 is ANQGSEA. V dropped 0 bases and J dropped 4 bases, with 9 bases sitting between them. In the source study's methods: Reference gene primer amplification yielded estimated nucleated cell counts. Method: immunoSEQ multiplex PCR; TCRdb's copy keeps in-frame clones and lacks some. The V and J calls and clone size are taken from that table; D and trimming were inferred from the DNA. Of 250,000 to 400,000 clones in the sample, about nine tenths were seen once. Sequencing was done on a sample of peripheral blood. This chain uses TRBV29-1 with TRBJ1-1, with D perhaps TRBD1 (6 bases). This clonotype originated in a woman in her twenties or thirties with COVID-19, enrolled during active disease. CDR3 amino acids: CSVEEGASTEAFF. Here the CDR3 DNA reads TGCAGCGTTGAAGAGGGGGCTTCCACTGAAGCTTTCTTT.